This entry describes one TCR beta chain. The antigen it recognizes is unknown. No per-base quality is available; no much larger clone lies one base away. The junction shows trimming of 5 bases on V and 0 bases on J, and the gene matches do not reach 18 bases of it. Spanning cysteine to phenylalanine, the CDR3 consists of 21 amino acids. Only the CDR3 DNA is retained, 63 bases long and in frame from the first base. CDR1 SNHLY and CDR2 FYNNEI are derived from the germline V gene. The data belong to a study of shared clonotypes between healthy human individuals (TCRdb year 2020). With regard to the full study: The cohort comprised a couple of women and three men aged 18 to 49 years. Each donor's leukapheresis produced roughly between roughly 0.94 and 9.5 billion PBMCs. Blood TCR repertoires of five healthy adults were deeply sequenced to estimate repertoire size and the extent of clonotype sharing between individuals. To increase sequencing depth and limit assay-specific biases, different laboratories used diverse techniques to prepare libraries and sequence TCR repertoires. For each donor, CD4 naive and CD4 memory were each given three plates, CD8 naive was given two plates, and CD8 memory was given one plate. Study-level results and caveats: Sampling was restricted to blood, and TCR repertoires in tissues likely differ from the TCR repertoires found in blood. Larger estimated clonotype richness was generally found for naive subsets than for memory subsets. Even with the large sequencing depth, rarefaction of the sorted-subset datasets indicated that sequencing was incomplete. Pairwise subsampling indicated that sequencing depth was expected to affect the degree of clonotype sharing among donors. Because the study included a small number of donors, the genetic and exposure-history diversity represented was limited. Clonotypes shared by all four sorted-subset donors showed higher generation probabilities than non-shared clonotypes. Sharing across several donors was observed for approximately 5% of naive CD4, under 4% of naive CD8, about 2.3% of memory CD4, and about 0.38% of memory CD8 clonotypes.

Using the deep immunoSEQ assay, multiplex PCR amplified TCR CDR3 regions from genomic DNA. Extracted genomic DNA from each cell subset was distributed evenly across all wells of several immunoSEQ 96-well plates, and each plate was treated as a replicate. For sorted subsets, around 200 ng genomic DNA, equal to tens of thousands of T cell genomes, was loaded into each replicate PCR. Purified libraries were quantified with a Qubit 3.0 fluorometer, sized on a Bioanalyzer 2100, and re-quantified with the KAPA Library Quantification kit. Every immunoSEQ 96-well plate was sequenced on a separate single-read 150-cycle Illumina NextSeq 550 flow cell. On the study's bioinformatics: Because the immunoSEQ output held only junctional sequences and lacked quality scores, the filtering could not match the filtering applied to full-length reads. Sequences were annotated with PyIR, a Python wrapper for IgBLAST v1.9, using IMGT germline references to assign V/J genes and CDR3. Reads were filtered out if the reads had weak V/J assignments (E-value above 1e-6), no CDR3, stop codons, out-of-frame junctions, or ambiguous translated residues. V3J clonotypes were defined as sequences sharing the same inferred V gene, J gene, and CDR3 amino acid sequence. Percentage overlap between repertoires was calculated by dividing the number of shared unique clonotypes by the size of the smaller repertoire. Three approaches were used to assess repertoire richness: RTK rarefaction, the Chao1 estimator, and Recon v2.1 estimates of unobserved clonotypes. Generation probabilities were computed with OLGA for all TCRbeta clonotypes obtained by the gDNA method from a few donors. TCRdb mirrors the immuneACCESS table, restricted to in-frame sequences. Some clones are absent from its copies; in checked studies, under half trace to an unresolved V gene, and the reason for the others is unknown. Clonal size and the V and J genes are those of that table, whereas D and trimming came from the DNA. The sample data list about 2.1 million clones, and about 93% of these were observed just once. Of the sample, about 1.8% is held by the ten largest clones.

CD8 naive samples were obtained by positive selection for CCR7 among CD45RO-negative cells, yielding a CD45RA+CCR7+ population from which TemRA cells were excluded. Donors were healthy HIV-negative adults with no recently reported acute infections or vaccinations. Every donor was a Caucasian adult living in Nashville, Tennessee, USA. Blood was collected by leukapheresis, and PBMCs were isolated by Ficoll-Histopaque density gradient centrifugation and then cryopreserved in liquid nitrogen vapor phase. Analytical flow cytometry was used to check the purity and quantity of each magnetically sorted T cell population. Genomic DNA was isolated from each sorted fraction and quantified by UV absorbance on a Nanodrop 2000c.

The rearranged chain carries TRBV2 and TRBJ2-1; 11 junctional bases match TRBD2. The source of this sequence is a man younger than 35 in good health. Some clones in this sample may be carry-over from other donors' samples. The sample taken for sequencing was naive CD8+ T cells from PBMCs. Read against the paper, the sample's cell subset or site label means: CD45RA+CCR7+. Here the CDR3 is given as CASSTKRGTSGYLSSYNEQFF. The bases read TGTGCCAGCAGTACCAAACGGGGGACTAGCGGTTATCTTAGCTCCTACAATGAGCAGTTCTTC.